These 6 T cell receptor beta chains share one sample of origin, sequenced in a study of regulatory T cells in long-lasting Graves disease. To make TCR beta libraries, researchers used iRepertoire HTBI primers and Arm-PCR of CDR3 regions. TCRdb used MiXCR to reprocess the multiplex PCR reads, holding one entry per CDR3 protein. There are fewer than 450,000 distinct CDR3 sequences in the sample; around 16% occur only once, and around 7.6% lies in the top ten. Time point in this sample: newly diagnosed GD, antithyroid drugs for less than 3 months. With RNA extracted from PBMCs as input, the TCR library was made. The data also belong to a second study, concerning T cells in Graves' hyperthyroidism and ophthalmopathy.

The starting material was peripheral blood mononuclear cells (PBMCs), obtained at new diagnosis, from a patient treated with antithyroid drugs. These receptors were obtained from a woman aged 40-49 years with Graves disease.

This clonotype was seen repeatedly, ten times or more. The chain carries TRBV6-1 and TRBJ1-2; the match to TRBD1 covers 7 bases. Germline V gene lookup returns CDR1 MNHNS and CDR2 SASEGT. CDR3 length: 13 amino acids. Trimming removed 5 bases from V and 4 bases from J; junction bases left unmatched: 4. The CDR3 loop is CASSSRDSYGYTF. The CDR3 DNA sequence: TGTGCCAGCAGTAGCCGGGACAGCTATGGCTACACCTTC.

The chain is built from TRBV19 and TRBJ2-1; TRBD2 matches 14 bases. This CDR3 is 18 amino acids long. Losses at the gene ends were 4 bases for V and 7 bases for J; bases not matched to a gene: 12. Germline CDR1 and CDR2: LNHDA and SQIVND (reference sequence). This CDR3 is CASSKGTSGSSLPNEQFF. DNA of the CDR3: TGTGCCAGTAGTAAAGGGACTAGCGGGAGTTCTTTACCAAATGAGCAGTTCTTC.

Of note for this clonotype: This probably arose from a read error, given a far larger clone one base away. The chain carries TRBV2 and TRBJ2-7; D is possibly TRBD1 (5 bases). This CDR3 has 13 amino acids. The germline CDR1 and CDR2 sequences are SNHLY and FYNNEI. The CDR3 loop reads CTSSPDITYEQYF. The CDR3, as DNA: TGTACCAGCAGCCCGGACATTACCTACGAGCAGTACTTC. Based on the CDR3 plus reference TRBV2 and TRBJ2-7, the full variable domain is EPEVTQTPSHQVTQMGQEVILRCVPISNHLYFYWYRQILGQKVEFLVSFYNNEISEKSEIFDDQFSVERPDGSNFTLKIRSTKLEDSAMYFCTSSPDITYEQYFGPGTRLTVT.

This clonotype has ten or more counts. The chain recombines TRBV28 with TRBJ1-2; no clear D. Germline CDR1 reads MDHEN; CDR2 reads SYDVKM. This CDR3 comprises 11 residues. Trimming left V 6 bases short and J 8 bases short, with 10 bases between. The chain's CDR3 is CASSPGVGYTF. CDR3 DNA: TGTGCCAGCAGCCCCGGGGTGGGCTACACCTTC.

The chain is built from TRBV19 and TRBJ2-2; TRBD2 might be the D (6 bases). The CDR3 consists of 13 residues. Germline CDR1 is LNHDA and CDR2 is SQIVND (reference sequence). The V end was cut by 9 bases, the J end by 3 bases, with 11 bases between. CDR3 nucleotide sequence: TGTGCCAGCGGGAGTAGGTACACCGGGGAGCTGTTTTTT. Translating gives CASGSRYTGELFF.

The rearrangement links TRBV9 to TRBJ2-3; 8 positions match TRBD2. In germline, CDR1 is SGDLS, CDR2 YYNGEE. The CDR3 covers 15 residues. Germline trimming cut 3 bases from V and 4 bases from J; bases unmatched to any gene: 7. This chain's CDR3 is CASSASSGAPDTQYF. Written as DNA, the CDR3 is TGTGCCAGCAGCGCGAGTAGCGGGGCTCCAGATACGCAGTATTTT.